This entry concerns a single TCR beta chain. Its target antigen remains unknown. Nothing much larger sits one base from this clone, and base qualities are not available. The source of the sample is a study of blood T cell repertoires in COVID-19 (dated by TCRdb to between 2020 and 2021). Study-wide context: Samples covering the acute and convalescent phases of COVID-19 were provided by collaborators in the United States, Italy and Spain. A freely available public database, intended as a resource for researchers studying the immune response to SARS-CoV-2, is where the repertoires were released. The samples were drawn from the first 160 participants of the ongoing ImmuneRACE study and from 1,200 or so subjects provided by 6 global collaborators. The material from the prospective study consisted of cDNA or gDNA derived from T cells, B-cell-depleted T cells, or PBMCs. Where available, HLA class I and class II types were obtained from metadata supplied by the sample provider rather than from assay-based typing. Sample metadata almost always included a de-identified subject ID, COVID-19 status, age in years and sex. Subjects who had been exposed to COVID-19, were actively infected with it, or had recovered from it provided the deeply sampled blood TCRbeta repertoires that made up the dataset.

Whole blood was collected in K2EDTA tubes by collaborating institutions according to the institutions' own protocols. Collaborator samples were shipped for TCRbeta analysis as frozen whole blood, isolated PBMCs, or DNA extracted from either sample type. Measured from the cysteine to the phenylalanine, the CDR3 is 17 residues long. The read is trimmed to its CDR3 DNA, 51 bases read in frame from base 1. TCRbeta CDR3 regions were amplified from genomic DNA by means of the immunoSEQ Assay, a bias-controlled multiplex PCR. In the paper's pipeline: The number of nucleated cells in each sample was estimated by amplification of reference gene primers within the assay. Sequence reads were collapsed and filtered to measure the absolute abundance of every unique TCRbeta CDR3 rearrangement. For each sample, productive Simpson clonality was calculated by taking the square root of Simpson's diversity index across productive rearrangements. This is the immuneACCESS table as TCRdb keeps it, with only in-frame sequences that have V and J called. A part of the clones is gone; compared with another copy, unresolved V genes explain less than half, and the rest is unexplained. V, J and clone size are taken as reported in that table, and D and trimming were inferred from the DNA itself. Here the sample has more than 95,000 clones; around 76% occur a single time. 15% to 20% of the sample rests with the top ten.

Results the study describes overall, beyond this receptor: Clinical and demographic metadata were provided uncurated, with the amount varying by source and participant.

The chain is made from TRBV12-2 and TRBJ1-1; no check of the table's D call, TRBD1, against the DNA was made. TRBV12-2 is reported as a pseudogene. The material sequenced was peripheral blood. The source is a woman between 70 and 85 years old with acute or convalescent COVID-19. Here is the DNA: TGTGCAAGTCGCTTACCGGTTAGACAGGGGGGTAACACTGAAGCTTTCTTT. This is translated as CASRLPVRQGGNTEAFF.